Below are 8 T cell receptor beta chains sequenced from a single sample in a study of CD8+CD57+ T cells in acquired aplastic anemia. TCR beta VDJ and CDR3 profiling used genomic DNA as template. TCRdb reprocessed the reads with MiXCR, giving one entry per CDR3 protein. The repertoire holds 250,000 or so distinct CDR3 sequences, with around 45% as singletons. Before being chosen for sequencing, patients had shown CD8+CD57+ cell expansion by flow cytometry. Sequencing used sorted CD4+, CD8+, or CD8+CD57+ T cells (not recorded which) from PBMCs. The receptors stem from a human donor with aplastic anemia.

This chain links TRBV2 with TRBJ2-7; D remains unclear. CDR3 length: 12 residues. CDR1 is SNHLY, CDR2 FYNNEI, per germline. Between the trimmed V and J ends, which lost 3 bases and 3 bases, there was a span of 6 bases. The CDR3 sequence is CASSDYNYEQYF. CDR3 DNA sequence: TGTGCCAGCAGTGATTACAACTACGAGCAGTACTTC.

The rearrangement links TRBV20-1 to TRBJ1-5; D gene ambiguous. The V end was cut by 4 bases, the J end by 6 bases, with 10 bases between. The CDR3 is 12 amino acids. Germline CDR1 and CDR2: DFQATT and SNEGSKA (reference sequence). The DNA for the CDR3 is TGCAGTGCTACTACTACTGGTCAGCCCCAGCATTTT. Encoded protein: CSATTTGQPQHF.

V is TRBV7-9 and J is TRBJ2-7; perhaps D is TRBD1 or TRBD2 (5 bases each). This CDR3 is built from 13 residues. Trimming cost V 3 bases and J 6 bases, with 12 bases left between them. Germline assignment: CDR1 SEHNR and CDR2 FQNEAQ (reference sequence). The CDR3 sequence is CASSLYEGTEQYF. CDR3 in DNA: TGTGCCAGCAGCTTGTACGAGGGGACCGAGCAGTACTTC.

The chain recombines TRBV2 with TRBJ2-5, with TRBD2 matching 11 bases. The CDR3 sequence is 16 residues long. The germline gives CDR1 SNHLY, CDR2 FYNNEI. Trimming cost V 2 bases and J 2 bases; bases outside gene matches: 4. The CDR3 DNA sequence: TGTGCCAGCAGTGAATCCCTAGCGGGGGGACAAGAGACCCAGTACTTC. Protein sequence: CASSESLAGGQETQYF.

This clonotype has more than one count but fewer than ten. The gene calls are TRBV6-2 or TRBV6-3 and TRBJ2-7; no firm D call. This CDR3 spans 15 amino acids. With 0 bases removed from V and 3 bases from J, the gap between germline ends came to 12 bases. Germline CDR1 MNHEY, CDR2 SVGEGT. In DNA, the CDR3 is TGTGCCAGCAGTTACTCGTACAACAACGACTACGAGCAGTACTTC. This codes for CASSYSYNNDYEQYF.

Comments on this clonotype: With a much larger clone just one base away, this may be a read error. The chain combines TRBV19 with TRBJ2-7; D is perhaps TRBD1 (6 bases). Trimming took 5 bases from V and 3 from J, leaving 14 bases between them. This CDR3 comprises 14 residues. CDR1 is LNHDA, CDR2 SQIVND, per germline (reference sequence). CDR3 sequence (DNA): TGTGCCAGTAGTCCGTCCGGGACAAACTACGAGCAGTACTTC. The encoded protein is CASSPSGTNYEQYF.

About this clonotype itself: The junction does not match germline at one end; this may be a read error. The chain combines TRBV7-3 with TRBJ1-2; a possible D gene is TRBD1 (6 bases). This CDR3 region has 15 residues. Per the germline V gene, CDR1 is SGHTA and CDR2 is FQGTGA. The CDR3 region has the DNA TGTGCCAGCGGCTTAAAAACAGGGATTGATTATGGCTACACCTTC. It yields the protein CASGLKTGIDYGYTF.

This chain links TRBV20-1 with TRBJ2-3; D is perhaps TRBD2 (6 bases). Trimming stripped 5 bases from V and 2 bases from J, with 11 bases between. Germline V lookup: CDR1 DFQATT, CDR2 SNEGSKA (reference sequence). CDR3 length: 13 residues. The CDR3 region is CSAWSGHTDTQYF. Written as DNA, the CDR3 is TGCAGTGCTTGGAGCGGGCACACAGATACGCAGTATTTT.